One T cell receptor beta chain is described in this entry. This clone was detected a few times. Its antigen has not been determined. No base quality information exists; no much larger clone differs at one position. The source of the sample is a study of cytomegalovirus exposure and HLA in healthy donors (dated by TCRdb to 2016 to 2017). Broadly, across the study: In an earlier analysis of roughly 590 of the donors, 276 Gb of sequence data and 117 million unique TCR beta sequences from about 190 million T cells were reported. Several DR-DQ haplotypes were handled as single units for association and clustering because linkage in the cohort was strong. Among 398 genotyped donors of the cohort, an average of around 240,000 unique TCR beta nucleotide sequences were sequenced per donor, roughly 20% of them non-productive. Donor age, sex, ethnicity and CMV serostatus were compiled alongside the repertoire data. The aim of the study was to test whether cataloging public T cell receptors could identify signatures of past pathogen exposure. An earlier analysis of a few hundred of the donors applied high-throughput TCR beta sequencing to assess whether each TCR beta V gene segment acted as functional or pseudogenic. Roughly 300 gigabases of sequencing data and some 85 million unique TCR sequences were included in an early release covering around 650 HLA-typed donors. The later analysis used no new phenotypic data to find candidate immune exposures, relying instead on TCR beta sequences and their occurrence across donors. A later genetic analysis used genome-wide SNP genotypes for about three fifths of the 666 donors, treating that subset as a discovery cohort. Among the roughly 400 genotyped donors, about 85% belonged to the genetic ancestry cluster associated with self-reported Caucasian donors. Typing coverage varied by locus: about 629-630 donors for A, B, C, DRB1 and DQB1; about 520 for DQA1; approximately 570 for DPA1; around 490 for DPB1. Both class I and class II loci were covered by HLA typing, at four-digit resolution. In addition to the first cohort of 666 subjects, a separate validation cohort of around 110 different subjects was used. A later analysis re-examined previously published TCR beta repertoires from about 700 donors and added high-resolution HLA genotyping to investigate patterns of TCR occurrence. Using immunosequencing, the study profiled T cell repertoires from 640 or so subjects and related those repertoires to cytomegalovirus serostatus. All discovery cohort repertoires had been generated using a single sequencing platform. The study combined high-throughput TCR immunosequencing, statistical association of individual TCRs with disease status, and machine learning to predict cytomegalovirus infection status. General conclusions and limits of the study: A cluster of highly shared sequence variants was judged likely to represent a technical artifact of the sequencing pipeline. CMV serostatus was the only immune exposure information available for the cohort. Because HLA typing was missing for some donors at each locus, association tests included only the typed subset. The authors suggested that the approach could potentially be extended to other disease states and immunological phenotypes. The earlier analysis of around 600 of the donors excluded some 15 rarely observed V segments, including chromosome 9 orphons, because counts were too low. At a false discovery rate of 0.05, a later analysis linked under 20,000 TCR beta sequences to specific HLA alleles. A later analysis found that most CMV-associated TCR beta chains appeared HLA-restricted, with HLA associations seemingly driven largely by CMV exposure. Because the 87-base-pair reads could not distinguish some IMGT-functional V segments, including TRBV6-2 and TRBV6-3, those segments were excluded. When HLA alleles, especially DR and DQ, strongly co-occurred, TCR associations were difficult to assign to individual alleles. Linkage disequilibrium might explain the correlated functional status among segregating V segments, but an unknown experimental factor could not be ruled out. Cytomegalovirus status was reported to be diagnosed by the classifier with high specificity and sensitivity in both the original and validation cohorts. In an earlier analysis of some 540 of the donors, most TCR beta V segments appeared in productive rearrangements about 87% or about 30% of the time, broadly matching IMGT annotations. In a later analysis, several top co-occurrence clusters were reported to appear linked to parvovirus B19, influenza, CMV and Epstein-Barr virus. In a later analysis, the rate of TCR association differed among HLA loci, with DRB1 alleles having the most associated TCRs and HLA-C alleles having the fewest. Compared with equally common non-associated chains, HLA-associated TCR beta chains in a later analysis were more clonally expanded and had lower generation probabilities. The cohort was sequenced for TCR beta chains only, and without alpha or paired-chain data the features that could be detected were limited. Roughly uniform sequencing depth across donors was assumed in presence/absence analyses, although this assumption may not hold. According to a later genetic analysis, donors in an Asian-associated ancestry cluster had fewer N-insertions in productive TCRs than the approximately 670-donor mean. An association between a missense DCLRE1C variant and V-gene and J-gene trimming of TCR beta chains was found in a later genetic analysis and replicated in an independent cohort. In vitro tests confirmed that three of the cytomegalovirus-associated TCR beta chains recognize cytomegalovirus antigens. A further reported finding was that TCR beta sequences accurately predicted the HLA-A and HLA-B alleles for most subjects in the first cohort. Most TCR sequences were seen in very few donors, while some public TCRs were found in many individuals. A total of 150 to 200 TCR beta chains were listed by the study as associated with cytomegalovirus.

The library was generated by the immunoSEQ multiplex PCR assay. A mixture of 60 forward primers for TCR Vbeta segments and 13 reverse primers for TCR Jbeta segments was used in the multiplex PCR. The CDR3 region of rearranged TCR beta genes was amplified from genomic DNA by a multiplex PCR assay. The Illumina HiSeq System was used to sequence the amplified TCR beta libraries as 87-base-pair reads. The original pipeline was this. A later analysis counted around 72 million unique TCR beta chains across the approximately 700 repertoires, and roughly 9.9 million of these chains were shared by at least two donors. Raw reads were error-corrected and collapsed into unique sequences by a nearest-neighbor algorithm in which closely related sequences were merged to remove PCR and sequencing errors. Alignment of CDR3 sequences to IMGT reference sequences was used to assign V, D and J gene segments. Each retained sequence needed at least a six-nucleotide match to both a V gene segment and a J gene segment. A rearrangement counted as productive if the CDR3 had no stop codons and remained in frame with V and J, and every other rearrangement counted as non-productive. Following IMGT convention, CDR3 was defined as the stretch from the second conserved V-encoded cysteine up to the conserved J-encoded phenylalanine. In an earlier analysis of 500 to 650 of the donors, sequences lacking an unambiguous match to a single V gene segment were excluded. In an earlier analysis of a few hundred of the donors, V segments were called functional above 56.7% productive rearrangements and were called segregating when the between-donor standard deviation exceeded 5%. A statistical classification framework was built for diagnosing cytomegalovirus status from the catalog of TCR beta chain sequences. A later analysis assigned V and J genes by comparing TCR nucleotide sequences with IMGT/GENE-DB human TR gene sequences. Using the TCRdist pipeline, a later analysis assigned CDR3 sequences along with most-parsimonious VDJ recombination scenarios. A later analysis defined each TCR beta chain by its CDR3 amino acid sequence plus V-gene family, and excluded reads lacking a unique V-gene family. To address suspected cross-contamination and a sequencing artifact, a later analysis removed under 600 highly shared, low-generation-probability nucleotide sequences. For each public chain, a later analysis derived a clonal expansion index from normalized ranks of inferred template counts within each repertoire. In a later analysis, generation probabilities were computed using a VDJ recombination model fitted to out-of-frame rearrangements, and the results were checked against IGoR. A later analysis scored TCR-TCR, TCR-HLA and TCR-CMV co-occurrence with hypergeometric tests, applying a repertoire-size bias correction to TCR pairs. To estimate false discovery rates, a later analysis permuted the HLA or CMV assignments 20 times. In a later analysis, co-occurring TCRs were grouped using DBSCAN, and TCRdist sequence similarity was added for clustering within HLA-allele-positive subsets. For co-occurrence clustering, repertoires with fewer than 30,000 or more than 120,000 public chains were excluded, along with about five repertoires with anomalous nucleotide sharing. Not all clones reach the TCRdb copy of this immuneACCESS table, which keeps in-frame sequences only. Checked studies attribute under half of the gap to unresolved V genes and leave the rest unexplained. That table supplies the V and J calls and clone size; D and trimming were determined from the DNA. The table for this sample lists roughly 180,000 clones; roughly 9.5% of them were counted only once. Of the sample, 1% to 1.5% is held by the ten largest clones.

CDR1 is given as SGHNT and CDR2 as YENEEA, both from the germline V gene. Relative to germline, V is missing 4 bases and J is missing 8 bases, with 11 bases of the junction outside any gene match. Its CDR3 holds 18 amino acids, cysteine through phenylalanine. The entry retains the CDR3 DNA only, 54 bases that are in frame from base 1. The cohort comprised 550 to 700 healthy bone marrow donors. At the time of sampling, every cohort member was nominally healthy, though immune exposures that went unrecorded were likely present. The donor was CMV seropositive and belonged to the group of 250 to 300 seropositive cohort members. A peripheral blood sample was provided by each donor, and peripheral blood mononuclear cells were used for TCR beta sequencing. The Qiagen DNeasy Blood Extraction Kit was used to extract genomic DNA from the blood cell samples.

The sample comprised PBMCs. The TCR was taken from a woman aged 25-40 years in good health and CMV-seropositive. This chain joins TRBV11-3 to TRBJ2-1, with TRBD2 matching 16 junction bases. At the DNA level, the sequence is TGTGCCAGCAGCTCGCCATCGGGACTAGCGGGGGGGAGGGATGAGCAGTTCTTC. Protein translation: CASSSPSGLAGGRDEQFF.